Listed here are 10 T cell receptor beta chains from one sample, sequenced in a study of tumor T cells in aggressive B-cell lymphoma. The method was immunoSEQ multiplex PCR; TCRdb's version includes in-frame clones alone and lacks a portion of them. The table lists about 3,000 clones, approximately 93% of them singletons. Sequences were obtained from tumor tissue. These receptors came from an adult with diffuse large B cell lymphoma.

The J gene is TRBJ2-7, the V gene TRBV10-1; D is uncertain. Trimming pared 3 bases from V and 2 bases from J, leaving 11 bases between. This CDR3 is 14 amino acids long. CDR1 and CDR2 from the germline V gene are WNHNN and SYGVQD (reference sequence). This CDR3 is CASSDGQAPYEQYF. DNA for the CDR3: TGCGCCAGCAGTGATGGCCAGGCCCCCTACGAGCAGTACTTC.

V usage is TRBV7-2 and J usage is TRBJ1-4; maybe TRBD1 (6 bases). Germline V gene sequence: CDR1 SGHTA, CDR2 FQGNSA. The V end lost 4 bases, the J end lost 8 bases, and 14 bases lay between the germline ends. This CDR3 contains 14 residues. The CDR3, as DNA: TGTGCCAGCAGCTCCGGGACACCGCTGGAAAAACTGTTTTTT. Residues: CASSSGTPLEKLFF.

V usage is TRBV18 and J usage is TRBJ2-7, with a tentative D call TRBD1 (6 bases). This CDR3 has 14 residues. Trimming took 3 bases from V and 2 from J, leaving 11 bases between them. Germline CDR1 KGHSH, CDR2 LQKENI. The CDR3 region has the DNA TGTGCCAGCTCACCCCCGGACAGAACCTACGAGCAGTACTTC. Its translation is CASSPPDRTYEQYF.

This chain joins TRBV5-1 and TRBJ2-7; tentative D call: TRBD2 (5 bases). Looked up from germline, CDR1 is SGHRS and CDR2 is YFSETQ. The CDR3 sequence is 14 residues long. Trimming removed 2 bases at V and 6 bases at J, with 15 bases between. CDR3 DNA: TGCGCCAGCAGCTTTAGCGCGCGCTCGGGCGAGCAGTACTTC. Amino acid sequence: CASSFSARSGEQYF.

The genes are TRBV18 and TRBJ2-5; no firm D call. Per germline, CDR1 KGHSH and CDR2 LQKENI. The CDR3 covers 13 residues. V gave up 0 bases and J gave up 5 bases, with 7 bases separating them. CDR3 sequence: CASSPPDGETQYF. The CDR3, as DNA: TGTGCCAGCTCACCACCCGACGGGGAGACCCAGTACTTC. The full variable domain, its missing parts supplied by reference TRBV18 and TRBJ2-5, is NAGVMQNPRHLVRRRGQEARLRCSPMKGHSHVYWYRQLPEEGLKFMVYLQKENIIDESGMPKERFSAEFPKEGPSILRIQQVVRGDSAAYFCASSPPDGETQYFGPGTRLLVL.

The V gene is TRBV6-5, the J gene TRBJ2-7, with D maybe TRBD1 (5 bases). The CDR3 has 15 amino acids. Deletions cut 2 bases from V and 2 bases from J, with 13 bases between. Germline assignment: CDR1 MNHEY and CDR2 SVGAGI. CDR3 in amino acids: CASSYGRGAAYEQYF. The CDR3 DNA reads as TGTGCCAGCAGTTACGGGCGTGGGGCAGCCTACGAGCAGTACTTC.

CDR3 protein: CASSRAQSYEQYF. DNA of the CDR3: TGCGCCAGCAGCCGTGCCCAGTCCTACGAGCAGTACTTC. V and J are TRBV4-1 and TRBJ2-7; no clear D. This CDR3 is 13 amino acids long. Per the germline V gene, CDR1 is MGHRA and CDR2 is YSYEKL. Deletions cut 4 bases from V and 1 base from J, with 8 bases between.

The chain carries TRBV15 and TRBJ1-2; 9 nucleotides line up with TRBD1. The CDR3 totals 14 residues. J lost 4 bases, V lost 2 bases, and 2 bases had no gene match. The germline V gene encodes CDR1 LNHNV and CDR2 YYDKDF (reference sequence). CDR3 sequence reads: CATSRPTGGYGYTF. DNA for the CDR3: TGTGCCACCAGCAGACCGACAGGGGGCTATGGCTACACCTTC.

The genes are TRBV4-1 and TRBJ2-5; no firm D call. Trimming removed 5 bases from V and 5 bases from J, with 6 bases in between. The CDR3 is 11 residues long. The germline CDR1 and CDR2 sequences are MGHRA and YSYEKL. CDR3 loop: CASSFGETQYF. The CDR3 region has the DNA TGCGCCAGCAGCTTCGGTGAGACCCAGTACTTC.

The chain recombines TRBV6-1 with TRBJ2-4; D possibly corresponds to TRBD2 (5 bases). The CDR3 is 13 amino acids. Between the trimmed V and J ends, which lost 6 bases and 7 bases, there was a span of 13 bases. Germline-derived CDR1 and CDR2 are MNHNS and SASEGT. The CDR3 reads CASRFTRPNIQYF. DNA of the CDR3: TGTGCCAGCAGATTTACTAGGCCTAACATTCAGTACTTC.